The source of this TCR beta chain is a study of CD8 T cells in ankylosing spondylitis. Study findings and constraints: There was reportedly significant enrichment of clones that were disease-linked in matched ankylosing spondylitis synovial fluid. In ankylosing spondylitis blood, a motif of seven to nine highly homologous TCR beta variants appeared characteristic. Previous work reported some of these motif variants in the synovial fluid and blood of reactive arthritis.

The CDR3 consists of 21 residues. Germline trimming cut 5 bases from V and 0 bases from J; bases unmatched to any gene: 18. Germline CDR1 and CDR2: KGHDR and SFDVKD. As the method for making TCR beta libraries, quantitative 5'-RACE with molecular barcodes was used. TCRdb reanalysed the 5' RACE reads using MiXCR and keeps one entry per CDR3 protein. The profile covers 30,000 to 35,000 distinct CDR3 sequences, with about 29% appearing a single time and around 45% taken by the ten largest. This clonotype has only a few counts. The antigen remains unidentified. This clonotype originated in a male donor with ankylosing spondylitis. The chain has TRBV24-1 and TRBJ2-1, with 10 bases fitting TRBD2. Material: synovial fluid, either unsorted or a sorted T cell fraction (not recorded which). CDR3 bases: TGTGCCACCAGTGCCCCTCTAGGAGCGGGAGGGGCGGTATCCTCCTACAATGAGCAGTTCTTC. Protein: CATSAPLGAGGAVSSYNEQFF.